The 9 T cell receptor beta chains in this list originate from one sample, sequenced in a study of post-analysis software for immune sequencing data. Study findings and constraints: TRBV5-6, TRBV5-1 and TRBV20-1 belonged to a set of roughly five TRBV segments that were more frequent in patients than controls.

cDNA libraries of TCR beta carried unique molecular identifiers. A single record per CDR3 protein comes from TCRdb applying MiXCR to the PCR reads. The data contain approximately 630,000 distinct CDR3 sequences, over 45% of them singletons. These receptors' targets are unknown. Specimen: blood. Receptors were obtained from a girl aged 2-15 years with multiple sclerosis.

The chain employs TRBV5-1 and TRBJ2-3; perhaps TRBD2 as D (6 bases). Looked up from germline, CDR1 is SGHRS and CDR2 is YFSETQ. The V end lost 2 bases, the J end lost 0 bases, and 13 bases lay between the germline ends. The CDR3 runs 16 residues. CDR3 DNA: TGCGCCAGCAGCTTAGATGGACTAACTAGCACAGATACGCAGTATTTT. It is translated as CASSLDGLTSTDTQYF.

This clonotype appeared a few times. The rearrangement links TRBV7-2 to TRBJ2-4; no clear D gene. Trimming removed 4 bases from V and 0 bases from J, with 13 bases in between. The CDR3 is 16 residues long. The germline CDR1 and CDR2 sequences are SGHTA and FQGNSA. The CDR3 region is CASSSVQSLAKNIQYF. As DNA, the CDR3 is TGTGCCAGCAGCTCTGTACAGTCGCTAGCCAAAAACATTCAGTACTTC.

Comments on this clonotype: An end of the junction does not agree with germline; a read error may underlie this. The rearrangement uses TRBV29-1 and TRBJ2-1; D uncertain. CDR3 length equals 13 residues. Germline CDR1 and CDR2: SQVTM and ANQGSEA. In DNA, the CDR3 is TGCAGCGTCGAAGATCCTCGCTACGGTGAGCAGTTCTTC. Translating gives CSVEDPRYGEQFF.

This chain connects TRBV4-2 to TRBJ1-2; D is unresolved. This CDR3 region has 14 residues. V lost 2 bases and J 2 bases, leaving 9 bases between the germline ends. Germline lookup yields CDR1 LGHNA and CDR2 YNFKEQ. This chain's CDR3 is CASSQISANYGYTF. The CDR3, as DNA: TGTGCCAGCAGCCAAATCTCAGCGAACTATGGCTACACCTTC.

V usage is TRBV4-2 and J usage is TRBJ1-1; D might be TRBD1 (5 bases). The V and J ends lost 1 base and 4 bases respectively, with 13 bases between them. The CDR3 loop spans 15 amino acids. From germline, CDR1 is LGHNA and CDR2 YNFKEQ. The chain's CDR3 is CASSQAEVRGTEAFF. CDR3 in DNA: TGTGCCAGCAGCCAAGCTGAGGTTAGGGGCACTGAAGCTTTCTTT.

A few counts support this clonotype. Mismatch with germline at one junction end may stem from a read error. The chain has TRBV11-2 and TRBJ2-1; D call uncertain. Per the germline V gene, CDR1 is SGHAT and CDR2 is FQNNGV. The length of the CDR3 is 18 residues. CDR3 in DNA: TGTGCCAGCAGCTTTGATTCCCGTCTGGGGTCCTCCCACAATGAGCAGTTCTTC. Residues: CASSFDSRLGSSHNEQFF.

The chain combines TRBV9 with TRBJ2-3; the D gene is possibly TRBD1 (6 bases). The CDR3 has 15 amino acids. Trimming stripped 0 bases from V and 1 base from J, with 9 bases between. Germline-derived CDR1 and CDR2 are SGDLS and YYNGEE. The CDR3 DNA sequence: TGTGCCAGCAGCGTAGAGGGACACCGCACAGATACGCAGTATTTT. Protein product: CASSVEGHRTDTQYF.

The V and J genes are TRBV29-1 and TRBJ2-7; D may be TRBD1 or TRBD2 (5 bases each). The CDR3 length is 13 residues. V lost 6 bases to trimming and J lost 5 bases, with 17 bases between them. In germline, CDR1 is SQVTM, CDR2 ANQGSEA. CDR3 protein: CSVAGGSTDEQYF. The CDR3 DNA reads as TGCAGCGTGGCTGGGGGAAGTACTGACGAGCAGTACTTC.

J is TRBJ2-1 and V is TRBV5-1, with a tentative D call TRBD2 (6 bases). Germline-derived CDR1 and CDR2 are SGHRS and YFSETQ. Between the trimmed V and J ends, which lost 2 bases and 8 bases, there was a span of 14 bases. The length of the CDR3 is 14 residues. CDR3 in DNA: TGCGCCAGCAGCTTATTAGCGCGGGGCGATGAGCAGTTCTTC. Its translation: CASSLLARGDEQFF.